The 6 T cell receptor beta chains reported below all come from one sample, sequenced in a study of early T cells in non-severe SARS-CoV-2 infection. TCRdb ran MiXCR on the 5' RACE reads and lists one entry per CDR3 protein. In the table there are under 55,000 distinct CDR3 sequences, approximately 10% of which are singletons. What was sequenced was whole blood. Source of these receptors: an adult who was a healthcare worker with PCR-confirmed SARS-CoV-2 infection or an uninfected control (not recorded which).

This clonotype was found many times. The chain has TRBV29-1 and TRBJ2-1; TRBD1 is a possible D gene (5 bases). Germline values: CDR1 SQVTM, CDR2 ANQGSEA. V lost 7 bases and J lost 9, with 19 bases in between. The CDR3 is 13 residues long. This CDR3 is CSGGPQPFSEQFF. CDR3 sequence (DNA): TGCAGCGGGGGCCCTCAACCCTTTAGTGAGCAGTTCTTC.

The CDR3, as DNA: TGTGCCAGCAGCTTGTTCACTAGCGGGAGGGGTAATACGCAGTATTTT. It translates to CASSLFTSGRGNTQYF. V and J are TRBV7-8 and TRBJ2-3; 13 bases align to TRBD2. The germline V gene encodes CDR1 SGHVS and CDR2 FQNEAQ. The CDR3 extends over 16 amino acids. V trimming: 3 bases; J trimming: 7 bases; junction bases outside the gene matches: 7.

This clonotype was counted ten times or more. J is TRBJ1-2 and V is TRBV14; D is undetermined. Looked up from germline, CDR1 is SGHDN and CDR2 is FVKESK. The V and J ends lost 5 bases and 8 bases respectively, with 12 bases between them. The CDR3 loop spans 12 amino acids. The CDR3 here is CASSSTPWGYTF. DNA for the CDR3: TGTGCCAGCAGCTCGACCCCCTGGGGCTACACCTTC.

This clonotype was seen only a few times. This chain connects TRBV6-2 or TRBV6-3 to TRBJ2-7; D is possibly TRBD2 (5 bases). The CDR3 is 13 amino acids. Per germline, CDR1 MNHEY and CDR2 SVGEGT. The germline V and J ends were trimmed by 7 bases and 2 bases, with 12 bases remaining between them. The CDR3 nucleotides read TGTGCCAGCACCCCTGGAGGACCCTACGAGCAGTACTTC. As protein: CASTPGGPYEQYF.

This clonotype was seen ten or more times. CDR3 in amino acids: CASSPGTGGDTQYF. The CDR3 DNA sequence: TGTGCCAGCAGTCCCGGGACAGGGGGTGATACGCAGTATTTT. The V call is TRBV6-1, the J call TRBJ2-3; 11 bases are a match to TRBD1. Germline V CDR1 and CDR2: MNHNS, SASEGT. The V gene end was trimmed by 5 bases and the J gene end by 6 bases; junction bases not matched to a gene: 4. The CDR3 length is 14 residues.

This clonotype was detected many times. The chain couples TRBV5-6 to TRBJ1-1; possible D gene TRBD1, 6 bases. From germline, CDR1 is SGHDT and CDR2 YYEEEE. The CDR3 spans 14 residues. Between the trimmed V and J ends, which lost 6 bases and 7 bases, there was a span of 19 bases. CDR3: CASKTPRGYSEAFF. In DNA, the CDR3 is TGTGCCAGCAAGACTCCAAGGGGGTATAGTGAAGCTTTCTTT. Complete variable domain (other parts from reference TRBV5-6 and TRBJ1-1): DAGVTQSPTHLIKTRGQQVTLRCSPKSGHDTVSWYQQALGQGPQFIFQYYEEEERQRGNFPDRFSGHQFPNYSSELNVNALLLGDSALYLCASKTPRGYSEAFFGQGTRLTVV.